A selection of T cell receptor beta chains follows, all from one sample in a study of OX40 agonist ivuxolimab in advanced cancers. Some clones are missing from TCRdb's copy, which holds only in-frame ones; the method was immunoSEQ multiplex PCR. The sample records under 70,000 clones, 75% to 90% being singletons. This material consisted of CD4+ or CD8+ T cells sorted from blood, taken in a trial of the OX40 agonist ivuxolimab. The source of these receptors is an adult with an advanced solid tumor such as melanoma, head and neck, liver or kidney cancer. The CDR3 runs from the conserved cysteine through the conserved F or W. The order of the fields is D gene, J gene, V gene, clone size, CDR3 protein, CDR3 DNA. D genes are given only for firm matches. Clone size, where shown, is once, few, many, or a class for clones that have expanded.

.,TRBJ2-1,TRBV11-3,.,CASSEGGGPYNEQFF,TGTGCCAGCTCCGAGGGAGGGGGGCCTTACAATGAGCAGTTCTTC
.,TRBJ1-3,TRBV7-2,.,CASSLSGTGNTIYF,TGTGCCAGCAGCTTGTCTGGTACGGGAAACACCATATATTTT
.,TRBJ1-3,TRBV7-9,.,CASRQRLGNTIYF,TGTGCCAGCAGGCAGAGGCTCGGAAACACCATATATTTT
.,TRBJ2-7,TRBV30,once,CAWSVGTPIYEQYF,TGTGCCTGGAGTGTAGGGACACCAATCTACGAGCAGTACTTC
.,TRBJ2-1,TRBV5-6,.,CASSGVLRVYNEQFF,TGTGCCAGCAGCGGTGTCCTGAGGGTCTACAATGAGCAGTTCTTC
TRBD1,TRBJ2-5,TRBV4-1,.,CASSPGKGAQETQYF,TGCGCCAGCAGCCCAGGGAAGGGGGCGCAAGAGACCCAGTACTTC
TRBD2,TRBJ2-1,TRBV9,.,CASSVRGGNNEQFF,TGTGCCAGCAGCGTTCGGGGGGGAAACAATGAGCAGTTCTTC
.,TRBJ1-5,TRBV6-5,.,CASSVAFNQPQHF,TGTGCCAGCAGTGTAGCTTTCAATCAGCCCCAGCATTTT
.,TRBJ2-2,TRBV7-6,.,CASSLSLITGELFF,TGTGCCAGCAGCTTAAGTTTGATTACCGGGGAGCTGTTTTTT
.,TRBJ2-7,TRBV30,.,CAWSIWGIPGHEQYF,TGTGCCTGGAGCATATGGGGAATCCCGGGGCACGAGCAGTACTTC
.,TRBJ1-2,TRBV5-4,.,CASSLLAEGGYTF,TGTGCCAGCAGCTTATTGGCGGAGGGAGGCTACACCTTC
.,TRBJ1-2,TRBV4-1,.,CASSQDLADYGYTF,TGCGCCAGCAGCCAAGATCTGGCCGACTATGGCTACACCTTC
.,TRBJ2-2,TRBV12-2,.,CASRPRTGDTGELFF,TGTGCAAGTCGTCCGAGGACAGGGGACACCGGGGAGCTGTTTTTT
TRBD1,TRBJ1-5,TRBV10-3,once,CAISESKNRGGQPQHF,TGTGCCATCAGTGAGTCGAAGAACAGGGGCGGCCAGCCCCAGCATTTT
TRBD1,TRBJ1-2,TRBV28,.,CASSTTGGDYGYTF,TGTGCCAGCAGTACCACAGGGGGCGACTATGGCTACACCTTC
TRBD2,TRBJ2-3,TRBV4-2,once,CASSQVGSGGLQYF,TGTGCCAGCAGCCAAGTGGGTAGCGGGGGATTGCAGTATTTT
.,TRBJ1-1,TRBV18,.,CASSQGLDHPF,TGTGCCAGCTCACAAGGACTGGATCATCCATTT
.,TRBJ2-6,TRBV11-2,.,CASSLDSGANVLTF,TGTGCCAGCAGCTTGGACTCTGGGGCCAACGTCCTGACTTTC
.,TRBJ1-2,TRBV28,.,CASSSSTNYGYTF,TGTGCCAGCAGTTCATCCACTAACTATGGCTACACCTTC
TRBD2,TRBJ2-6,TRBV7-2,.,CASSSGLAGFSGANVLTF,TGTGCCAGCAGCTCGGGACTAGCGGGGTTCTCTGGGGCCAACGTCCTGACTTTC
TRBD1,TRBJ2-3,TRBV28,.,CASSPHSGGVDTQYF,TGTGCCAGCAGTCCCCACTCAGGGGGAGTAGATACGCAGTATTTT
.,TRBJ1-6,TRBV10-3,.,CAISKQNNSPLHF,TGTGCCATCAGTAAACAGAATAATTCACCCCTCCACTTT
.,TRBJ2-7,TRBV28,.,CASSLLVPYEQYF,TGTGCCAGCAGTTTATTAGTCCCCTACGAGCAGTACTTC
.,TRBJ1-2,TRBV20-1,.,CSAPPNYGYTF,TGCAGTGCCCCTCCAAACTATGGCTACACCTTC
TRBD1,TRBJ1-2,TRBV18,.,CASSHRQGANYGYTF,TGTGCCAGCTCACATCGACAGGGGGCTAACTATGGCTACACCTTC
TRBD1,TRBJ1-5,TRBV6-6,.,CASSSRGRGPNQPQHF,TGTGCCAGCAGTTCAAGGGGCAGGGGGCCCAATCAGCCCCAGCATTTT
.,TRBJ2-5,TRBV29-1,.,CSVGQSRQETQYF,TGCAGCGTTGGACAGTCGAGGCAAGAGACCCAGTACTTC
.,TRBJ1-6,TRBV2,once,CASRGSGKDNSPLHF,TGTGCCAGCAGGGGCTCAGGGAAGGATAATTCACCCCTCCACTTT
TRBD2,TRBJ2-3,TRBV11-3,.,CASSPQLAGGTDTQYF,TGTGCCAGCAGCCCCCAACTAGCGGGAGGAACAGATACGCAGTATTTT